One sample yielded the 21 T cell receptor beta chains listed below, sequenced in a study of cytomegalovirus exposure and HLA in healthy donors. PCR involved 60 Vbeta and 13 Jbeta primers. Here immunoSEQ multiplex PCR was the method, and the copy in TCRdb shows in-frame clones only, minus some. The sample comprises about 120,000 clones, less than 80% of which are singletons, and more than 9% rests with the top ten. The source material was PBMCs. The source is a woman aged 45-65 years in good health and CMV-seropositive.

The chain recombines TRBV15 with TRBJ1-2; TRBD1 might be the D (6 bases). The V end was cut by 5 bases, the J end by 5 bases, with 18 bases between. The CDR3 totals 15 residues. Germline assignment: CDR1 LNHNV and CDR2 YYDKDF (reference sequence). The CDR3 is CATSPPTGTRYGYTF. Here the CDR3 DNA reads TGTGCCACCAGCCCTCCGACAGGAACACGTTATGGCTACACCTTC.

V and J are TRBV27 and TRBJ2-7; D may be TRBD1 (6 bases). The length of the CDR3 is 14 residues. Germline assignment: CDR1 MNHEY and CDR2 SMNVEV (reference sequence). Trimming cost V 2 bases and J 3 bases, with 11 bases left between them. CDR3 sequence: CASSLAGQIYEQYF. The DNA of the CDR3 is TGTGCCAGCAGTTTAGCAGGACAGATCTACGAGCAGTACTTC.

The chain has TRBV28 and TRBJ1-1, with D possibly TRBD1 on 5 matching bases. With 1 base removed from V and 6 bases from J, the gap between germline ends came to 12 bases. The length of the CDR3 is 14 residues. From germline, CDR1 is MDHEN and CDR2 SYDVKM. The chain's CDR3 is CASSLSGRVPEAFF. CDR3 bases: TGTGCCAGCAGTTTATCTGGCAGGGTACCTGAAGCTTTCTTT. Full variable domain (remainder filled in from reference TRBV28 and TRBJ1-1): DVKVTQSSRYLVKRTGEKVFLECVQDMDHENMFWYRQDPGLGLRLIYFSYDVKMKEKGDIPEGYSVSREKKERFSLILESASTNQTSMYLCASSLSGRVPEAFFGQGTRLTVV.

V gene TRBV19 combines with J gene TRBJ2-7, with 7 bases aligning to TRBD1. The germline gives CDR1 LNHDA, CDR2 SQIVND (reference sequence). CDR3 length equals 14 residues. V lost 4 bases and J lost 5; bases outside the gene matches: 8. The CDR3 region is CASSNRQGRNEQYF. The CDR3 region has the DNA TGTGCCAGTAGTAATAGACAGGGCCGAAACGAGCAGTACTTC.

This clone occurred once. The chain links TRBV27 to TRBJ1-2; TRBD1 might be the D (6 bases). The germline V gene has CDR1 MNHEY and CDR2 SMNVEV (reference sequence). V dropped 8 bases and J dropped 5 bases, with 27 bases sitting between them. There are 17 residues in the CDR3. CDR3 sequence (DNA): TGTGCCAGCCGATTTGGGTCTCCAGGGGACCCCTATTATGGCTACACCTTC. Its protein is CASRFGSPGDPYYGYTF.

V usage is TRBV5-4 and J usage is TRBJ1-1; D unclear. Germline lookup yields CDR1 SGHNT and CDR2 YYREEE (reference sequence). V was shortened by 4 bases and J by 3 bases, with 16 bases between the two germline ends. CDR3 length: 15 residues. The CDR3 DNA reads as TGTGCCAGCAGCCCCGTGACTGGCTCGGACACTGAAGCTTTCTTT. Protein product: CASSPVTGSDTEAFF.

The chain has TRBV11-2 and TRBJ2-3; 7 nucleotides align to TRBD2. The V gene's germline CDR1 is SGHAT and CDR2 FQNNGV. J lost 3 bases, V lost 6 bases, and 6 bases had no gene match. CDR3 length: 14 amino acids. In DNA, the CDR3 is TGTGCCAGCAGACGAGCGGGGAATACAGATACGCAGTATTTT. As protein: CASRRAGNTDTQYF.

The count of this clone is one. The chain links TRBV6-5 to TRBJ2-5; 14 bases are a match to TRBD2. This CDR3 has 14 residues. Germline CDR1 reads MNHEY; CDR2 reads SVGAGI. Trimming at V came to 6 bases and at J to 13 bases, leaving 10 bases not matched to a gene. The CDR3 sequence is CASREGTSGGDRYF. In nucleotides, the CDR3 is TGTGCCAGCAGGGAAGGGACTAGCGGGGGCGATCGGTACTTC.

This chain links TRBV28 with TRBJ2-5, with no clear D. The ends were cut back, 7 bases at V and 1 base at J, with 13 bases in the middle. Per germline, CDR1 MDHEN and CDR2 SYDVKM. The CDR3 contains 14 residues. CDR3 DNA sequence: TGTGCCAGCATCCATGGTAGCTTCCAAGAGACCCAGTACTTC. Encoded protein: CASIHGSFQETQYF.

The chain links TRBV2 to TRBJ2-7; 7 bases are a match to TRBD1. Losses at the gene ends were 7 bases for V and 5 bases for J; bases not matched to a gene: 11. CDR1 SNHLY and CDR2 FYNNEI come from the germline V gene. The CDR3 sequence is 14 residues long. The CDR3 DNA is TGTGCCAGCAACAAGGGACAGCTTTTACACGAGCAGTACTTC. Amino acids: CASNKGQLLHEQYF.

This chain joins TRBV5-4 and TRBJ1-1; 8 positions agree with TRBD1. The CDR3 loop spans 13 amino acids. V shed 5 bases, J shed 8 bases, and the junction held 8 bases outside the gene matches. Per the germline V gene, CDR1 is SGHNT and CDR2 is YYREEE (reference sequence). The chain's CDR3 is CASSSRWDREAFF. For the CDR3, the DNA is TGTGCCAGCAGTTCCCGTTGGGACAGGGAAGCTTTCTTT.

This chain connects TRBV2 to TRBJ1-1, with no clear D. Trimming stripped 8 bases from V and 3 bases from J, with 13 bases between. Germline V lookup: CDR1 SNHLY, CDR2 FYNNEI. The CDR3 is 13 residues long. The CDR3 region has the DNA TGTGCCAGCCGTGTCCGCGTAGACACTGAAGCTTTCTTT. As protein: CASRVRVDTEAFF.

This clone was seen a few times. V is TRBV5-6 and J is TRBJ2-7; tentatively, D is TRBD1 (5 bases). The length of the CDR3 is 19 residues. V was shortened by 1 base and J by 1 base, with 24 bases between the two germline ends. Germline loops: CDR1 SGHDT, CDR2 YYEEEE. The chain's CDR3 is CASSLTLGQGSRSSYEQYF. The CDR3 nucleotides read TGTGCCAGCAGCTTGACCCTTGGACAAGGATCAAGAAGTTCCTACGAGCAGTACTTC.

This clone came up once. The chain has TRBV25-1 and TRBJ1-1; TRBD1 aligns across 10 bases. The CDR3 is 13 amino acids. Germline V gene data show CDR1 as MGHDK and CDR2 as SYGVNS. The V gene end was trimmed by 8 bases and the J gene end by 7 bases; junction bases not matched to a gene: 7. The DNA for the CDR3 is TGTGCCAGCTTCGGACAGGGGGGGAATGAAGCTTTCTTT. It encodes CASFGQGGNEAFF.

This rearrangement joins TRBV6-6 to TRBJ2-1; perhaps TRBD1 as D (5 bases). The V end was cut by 5 bases, the J end by 6 bases, with 17 bases between. The CDR3 is made up of 15 amino acids. In germline, CDR1 is MNHNY, CDR2 SVGAGI (reference sequence). The CDR3: CASSRSQGPGNEQFF. CDR3 DNA sequence: TGTGCCAGCAGTCGGTCGCAGGGCCCGGGCAATGAGCAGTTCTTC.

V and J are TRBV5-1 and TRBJ1-4; D gene ambiguous. The CDR3 sequence is 14 residues long. V lost 4 bases and J 0 bases, leaving 7 bases between the germline ends. Germline V lookup: CDR1 SGHRS, CDR2 YFSETQ. CDR3 sequence: CASSPSSTNEKLFF. The CDR3 DNA follows: TGCGCCAGCAGCCCGAGCTCAACTAATGAAAAACTGTTTTTT.

This chain links TRBV7-7 with TRBJ2-7; TRBD1 agrees at 8 bases. This CDR3 has 15 residues. Trimming cost V 2 bases and J 4 bases; bases outside gene matches: 7. From germline, CDR1 is SSHAT and CDR2 FNYEAQ (reference sequence). DNA of the CDR3: TGTGCCAGCAGCTTACAGGGGGCGATGGGATACGAGCAGTACTTC. This encodes CASSLQGAMGYEQYF.

With regard to this clone: The identical CDR3 is also encoded by other nucleotide sequences in the sample. This sequence joins TRBV7-2 and TRBJ2-1; no reliable D call. The CDR3 has 12 amino acids. The V end lost 2 bases, the J end lost 5 bases, and 4 bases lay between the germline ends. The germline V gene has CDR1 SGHTA and CDR2 FQGNSA. The CDR3 reads CASSLNNNEQFF. CDR3 nucleotides: TGTGCCAGCAGCTTAAACAACAATGAGCAGTTCTTC. The whole variable domain, remainder taken from reference TRBV7-2 and TRBJ2-1, is GAGVSQSPSNKVTEKGKDVELRCDPISGHTALYWYRQSLGQGLEFLIYFQGNSAPDKSGLPSDRFSAERTGGSVSTLTIQRTQQEDSAVYLCASSLNNNEQFFGPGTRLTVL.

The rearrangement joins TRBV5-1 to TRBJ2-7, with a weak D call TRBD2 (7 bases). Germline CDR1 is SGHRS and CDR2 is YFSETQ. This CDR3 spans 14 amino acids. Deletions cut 4 bases from V and 3 bases from J, with 14 bases between. The CDR3 sequence is CASSQQGGSYEQYF. In DNA, the CDR3 is TGCGCCAGCAGCCAACAGGGCGGGAGCTACGAGCAGTACTTC.

This clone was seen a handful of times. The chain couples TRBV9 to TRBJ2-1; TRBD2 matches 10 bases. This CDR3 has 16 amino acids. The germline gives CDR1 SGDLS, CDR2 YYNGEE. The V gene end was trimmed by 0 bases and the J gene end by 5 bases; junction bases not matched to a gene: 5. CDR3 loop: CASSVGAGGGHNEQFF. The CDR3 region has the DNA TGTGCCAGCAGCGTAGGAGCGGGGGGGGGACACAATGAGCAGTTCTTC.

The V gene is TRBV4-2, the J gene TRBJ2-5, with TRBD2 identical over 12 bases. Germline CDR1 and CDR2: LGHNA and YNFKEQ. V gave up 0 bases and J gave up 5 bases; unmatched junction bases: 7. The CDR3 has 17 amino acids. The CDR3 nucleotides are TGTGCCAGCAGCCAAGATTTACTAGCGGGGGGTACGGAGACCCAGTACTTC. Translated, it gives CASSQDLLAGGTETQYF.